The 13 T cell receptor beta chains below all came from one sample that was sequenced in a study of blood T cells in healthy people across ages. Combining a sample-barcoded 5' primer with a J-beta primer mix, a second PCR ran for 7 to 11 cycles. Using its own MiXCR run on the 5' RACE reads, TCRdb lists one record per CDR3 protein. The sample lists 1.5 million to 2 million distinct CDR3 sequences; approximately 50% were seen once. The material sequenced was blood. Source of these receptors: a woman aged 40 to 55 in good health.

The chain carries TRBV27 and TRBJ2-7, with D unresolved. This CDR3 has 14 amino acids. Deletions cut 4 bases from V and 7 bases from J, with 17 bases between. The germline CDR1 and CDR2 sequences are MNHEY and SMNVEV (reference sequence). DNA for the CDR3: TGTGCCAGCAGTTCGCACATTTCAATCTGGGAGCAGTACTTC. Its translation: CASSSHISIWEQYF.

The table lists this clonotype with a few counts. This chain connects TRBV2 to TRBJ2-5, with D uncertain. Trimming removed 8 bases from V and 4 bases from J, with 20 bases in between. CDR1 and CDR2 from the germline V gene are SNHLY and FYNNEI. The CDR3 has 15 residues. CDR3 coding DNA: TGTGCCAGCTCACGAGATATGATAGTCACAGAGACCCAGTACTTC. Protein sequence: CASSRDMIVTETQYF.

This clonotype was found many times. The chain links TRBV7-2 to TRBJ2-5, with 11 nucleotides matching TRBD1. The CDR3 sequence is 14 residues long. The germline CDR1 and CDR2 sequences are SGHTA and FQGNSA. With V trimmed by 6 bases and J by 4 bases, 4 bases remained unmatched. CDR3 DNA sequence: TGTGCCAGCAGTGCGGACAGGGGGCGAGAGACCCAGTACTTC. This translates into CASSADRGRETQYF.

Worth noting for this clonotype: One end of the junction varies from germline; a read error may be responsible. This chain uses TRBV6-1 with TRBJ2-4, with 8 positions matching TRBD1. The DNA end is more similar to TRBJ2-7, so the J call may be wrong. Germline-derived CDR1 and CDR2 are MNHNS and SASEGT. CDR3 length: 15 residues. The CDR3 sequence is CTSITLTGGPYEQYF. The CDR3 DNA reads as TGTACCAGCATTACGTTAACAGGGGGTCCCTACGAGCAGTACTTC.

V usage is TRBV5-6 and J usage is TRBJ2-1; 9 nucleotides line up with TRBD1. CDR1 and CDR2 from the germline V gene are SGHDT and YYEEEE. J was trimmed by 8 bases and V by 2 bases; bases with no gene match: 8. This CDR3 spans 15 amino acids. CDR3 region: CASSLQGASYDEQFF. CDR3 nucleotides: TGTGCCAGCAGCTTACAGGGGGCTTCGTACGATGAGCAGTTCTTC.

The chain joins TRBV7-2 to TRBJ2-7; 8 bases map to TRBD2. Germline lookup yields CDR1 SGHTA and CDR2 FQGNSA. The CDR3 is made up of 14 amino acids. V trimming: 5 bases; J trimming: 6 bases; junction bases outside the gene matches: 9. DNA of the CDR3: TGTGCCAGCAGCCCACCCGTACTAGCGGCCGAGCAGTACTTC. Translated: CASSPPVLAAEQYF. The entire variable domain, with the rest obtained from reference TRBV7-2 and TRBJ2-7, is as follows: GAGVSQSPSNKVTEKGKDVELRCDPISGHTALYWYRQSLGQGLEFLIYFQGNSAPDKSGLPSDRFSAERTGGSVSTLTIQRTQQEDSAVYLCASSPPVLAAEQYFGPGTRLTVT.

This chain uses TRBV12-3 or TRBV12-4 with TRBJ2-5; D is perhaps TRBD1 (6 bases). V was cut by 6 bases and J by 1 base, with 12 bases left in between. The CDR3 consists of 14 residues. The CDR3 here is CASRYGQIQETQYF. The DNA of the CDR3 is TGTGCCAGCAGATATGGACAGATCCAAGAGACCCAGTACTTC.

The rearrangement joins TRBV11-1 to TRBJ2-1; 8 nucleotides line up with TRBD2. This CDR3 comprises 17 residues. Germline CDR1 reads SGHAT; CDR2 reads FQDESV (reference sequence). V was pared by 3 bases and J by 4 bases, with 11 bases of the junction left unmatched. In nucleotides, the CDR3 is TGTGCCAGCAGCTTCCTCAGCGGGGGAGGGGCTTACAATGAGCAGTTCTTC. It translates to CASSFLSGGGAYNEQFF.

This clonotype was seen a few times. V gene TRBV13 combines with J gene TRBJ2-1; possible D gene TRBD2, 6 bases. Deletions cut 5 bases from V and 15 bases from J, with 20 bases between. Per the germline V gene, CDR1 is PRHDT and CDR2 is FYEKMQ (reference sequence). The CDR3 length is 13 residues. CDR3 residues: CASSGDLPPETFF. The CDR3 DNA follows: TGTGCCAGCAGCGGGGACTTACCCCCCGAAACGTTCTTC.

This clonotype was observed once. The genes are TRBV6-1 and TRBJ1-5; possibly TRBD1 for D (5 bases). This CDR3 region has 17 residues. V was cut by 7 bases and J by 0 bases, with 19 bases left in between. Germline V gene sequence: CDR1 MNHNS, CDR2 SASEGT. The CDR3 is CASTGGLLSVSNQPQHF. CDR3 bases: TGTGCCAGCACCGGGGGGTTGCTATCGGTTAGCAATCAGCCCCAGCATTTT.

This clonotype was detected once. This chain uses TRBV10-1 with TRBJ1-2; a possible D gene is TRBD1 (5 bases). Germline V gives CDR1 WNHNN, CDR2 SYGVQD (reference sequence). The CDR3 runs 14 residues. V lost 0 bases to trimming and J lost 7 bases, with 12 bases between them. The CDR3 DNA reads TGCGCCAGCAGTGAGTCCTCAGGGTTCCGTGGCTACACCTTC. It specifies CASSESSGFRGYTF.

This clonotype occurred a few times. The chain employs TRBV14 and TRBJ2-5, with D perhaps matching TRBD1 or TRBD2 (5 bases each). Germline V gene lookup returns CDR1 SGHDN and CDR2 FVKESK. The CDR3 has 14 amino acids. V dropped 2 bases and J dropped 6 bases, with 13 bases sitting between them. DNA of the CDR3: TGTGCCAGCAGCCAACCTGGGGGTCGGAAGACCCAGTACTTC. Its protein product is CASSQPGGRKTQYF.

This clonotype was seen more than once but under ten times. The chain recombines TRBV7-2 with TRBJ2-3, with unresolved D. Trimming removed 3 bases from V and 8 bases from J, with 18 bases in between. Germline V gives CDR1 SGHTA, CDR2 FQGNSA. The CDR3 is made up of 15 amino acids. The CDR3 loop reads CASSFLARRTVTQYF. The CDR3 DNA is TGTGCCAGCAGCTTCTTGGCCCGGCGGACGGTTACGCAGTATTTT.